The 10 T cell receptor beta chains given below trace back to one sample, sequenced in a study of follicular helper T cells after annual influenza vaccination. This sample's time point: 2015-2016 season, pre-vaccination. Method: immunoSEQ multiplex PCR; TCRdb's copy keeps in-frame clones and lacks some. The top ten clones hold roughly 0.44% of a sample with 13,000 to 15,000 clones, nearly 80% of them seen once. Sequencing was performed on CXCR5- memory CD4+ T cells sorted from blood, taken on the day of influenza vaccination. The source of these receptors is an adult who received the influenza vaccine.

The CDR3 nucleotides are TGTGCCAGCAGCGTAGGGGATCAGAGCAATCAGCCCCAGCATTTT. Encoded protein: CASSVGDQSNQPQHF. The chain recombines TRBV9 with TRBJ1-5, with D hard to call. There are 15 residues in the CDR3. Germline V gene lookup returns CDR1 SGDLS and CDR2 YYNGEE. V lost 0 bases to trimming and J lost 1 base, with 8 bases between them.

This clone showed up just a few times. The rearrangement links TRBV7-9 to TRBJ1-6; D is unresolved. This CDR3 spans 16 amino acids. The V and J ends lost 5 bases and 9 bases respectively, with 20 bases between them. Germline CDR1 SEHNR, CDR2 FQNEAQ (reference sequence). CDR3 sequence (DNA): TGTGCCAGCAGCGTGGATTCCCCCGGGGTTACTTCACCCCTCCACTTT. It yields the protein CASSVDSPGVTSPLHF.

This chain uses TRBV28 with TRBJ1-1, with a possible D match to TRBD1 (5 bases). This CDR3 has 15 amino acids. CDR1 and CDR2 from the germline V gene are MDHEN and SYDVKM. V was clipped by 4 bases and J by 4 bases, with 16 bases between them. The CDR3 nucleotides are TGTGCCAGCAGTTCAGGGCAAACAAAAGTCACTGAAGCTTTCTTT. Its translation: CASSSGQTKVTEAFF.

CDR3 DNA sequence: TGTGCCAGCTCACTCGGGGGGTCTGAAGCTTTCTTT. The encoded protein is CASSLGGSEAFF. The gene calls are TRBV18 and TRBJ1-1; D might be TRBD1 (5 bases). The CDR3 loop spans 12 amino acids. Germline V CDR1 and CDR2: KGHSH, LQKENI. V was trimmed by 4 bases and J by 6 bases, leaving 9 bases between them. Using reference TRBV18 and TRBJ1-1 for the parts outside the CDR3, the full variable domain is NAGVMQNPRHLVRRRGQEARLRCSPMKGHSHVYWYRQLPEEGLKFMVYLQKENIIDESGMPKERFSAEFPKEGPSILRIQQVVRGDSAAYFCASSLGGSEAFFGQGTRLTVV.

This clone has a single count. The V and J genes are TRBV10-1 and TRBJ2-3; D remains unclear. Trimming took 1 base from V and 1 from J, leaving 9 bases between them. CDR3 length: 15 amino acids. Germline-derived CDR1 and CDR2 are WNHNN and SYGVQD (reference sequence). The CDR3, as DNA: TGCGCCAGCAGTGAGTTCCAAGGCGGCACAGATACGCAGTATTTT. Translation: CASSEFQGGTDTQYF.

The V gene is TRBV5-5, the J gene TRBJ2-7; D ambiguous. The germline V gene has CDR1 SGHKS and CDR2 YYEKEE (reference sequence). CDR3 length: 14 residues. Between the trimmed V and J ends, which lost 0 bases and 2 bases, there was a span of 9 bases. The chain's CDR3 is CASSLALEPYEQYF. CDR3 coding DNA: TGTGCCAGCAGCTTGGCTTTAGAACCCTACGAGCAGTACTTC.

This chain links TRBV30 with TRBJ2-2, with D unresolved. The ends were cut back, 1 base at V and 3 bases at J, with 9 bases in the middle. This CDR3 is built from 14 residues. The germline V gene has CDR1 GTSNPN and CDR2 SVGIG (reference sequence). The CDR3 DNA is TGTGCCTGGAGTGAAATTTTACACACCGGGGAGCTGTTTTTT. Its translation is CAWSEILHTGELFF. Supplemented by reference TRBV30 and TRBJ2-2, the full variable domain reads SQTIHQWPATLVQPVGSPLSLECTVEGTSNPNLYWYRQAAGRGLQLLFYSVGIGQISSEVPQNLSASRPQDRQFILSSKKLLLSDSGFYLCAWSEILHTGELFFGEGSRLTVL.

The chain joins TRBV27 to TRBJ1-6, with TRBD1 matching over 9 bases. The CDR3 loop spans 14 amino acids. Per germline, CDR1 MNHEY and CDR2 SMNVEV (reference sequence). V lost 2 bases, J lost 7 bases, and 0 bases stayed unmatched. The CDR3 nucleotides are TGTGCCAGCAGTTTAGACAGGGGGAATTCACCCCTCCACTTT. Translating it yields CASSLDRGNSPLHF.

The chain recombines TRBV18 with TRBJ2-6; TRBD1 is a possible D gene (5 bases). The V and J ends lost 3 bases and 0 bases respectively, with 15 bases between them. CDR3 length: 18 amino acids. The germline V gene encodes CDR1 KGHSH and CDR2 LQKENI. This chain's CDR3 is CASSPYTGALSGANVLTF. CDR3 DNA: TGTGCCAGCTCACCTTACACTGGGGCCCTCTCTGGGGCCAACGTCCTGACTTTC.

V and J are TRBV27 and TRBJ1-4; TRBD1 aligns across 12 bases. V was clipped by 5 bases and J by 7 bases; unmatched bases: 14. This CDR3 comprises 18 residues. The germline CDR1 and CDR2 sequences are MNHEY and SMNVEV (reference sequence). The CDR3 protein is CASSPLVGQGAWGEKLFF. For the CDR3, the DNA is TGTGCCAGCAGTCCCTTAGTGGGACAGGGGGCGTGGGGTGAAAAACTGTTTTTT.